The 21 T cell receptor beta chains reported below all come from one sample, sequenced in a study of STAT3 mutations in large granular lymphocyte leukemia. The study, taken as a whole, reports: In T-cell large granular lymphocyte leukemia, about half of patients showed multiple immunodominant subclonotypes.

Assay used: immunoSEQ multiplex PCR; TCRdb lists only in-frame clones, some missing. The repertoire holds about 12,000 clones, with around 90% as singletons. No antigen has been identified for these receptors. Material: PBMCs. The receptors stem from a human donor with T large granular lymphocyte leukemia. Some clones in this sample may be carry-over from other donors' samples.

The rearrangement joins TRBV27 to TRBJ1-1; a possible D gene is TRBD1 (6 bases). This CDR3 region has 15 residues. The germline CDR1 and CDR2 sequences are MNHEY and SMNVEV (reference sequence). V lost 5 bases to trimming and J lost 3 bases, with 16 bases between them. DNA of the CDR3: TGTGCCAGCAGTGTAATAAATAAGGGGGACACTGAAGCTTTCTTT. This translates into CASSVINKGDTEAFF.

V is TRBV7-2 and J is TRBJ1-1; TRBD1 matches at 9 bases. With V trimmed by 5 bases and J by 7 bases, 8 bases remained unmatched. Germline CDR1 is SGHTA and CDR2 is FQGNSA. This CDR3 spans 14 amino acids. The CDR3 sequence: CASSRVGQGIEAFF. CDR3 in DNA: TGTGCCAGCAGCCGCGTAGGACAGGGGATTGAAGCTTTCTTT.

J is TRBJ2-3 and V is TRBV10-3; D remains ambiguous. The CDR3 contains 14 residues. CDR1 and CDR2 from the germline V gene are ENHRY and SYGVKD. The V and J ends lost 4 bases and 1 base respectively, with 9 bases between them. The CDR3 reads CAISGTGRTDTQYF. In nucleotides, the CDR3 is TGTGCCATCAGTGGGACGGGCCGCACAGATACGCAGTATTTT.

The V gene is TRBV4-3, the J gene TRBJ2-5, with 8 bases aligning to TRBD2. The CDR3 is 15 residues long. Germline CDR1 LGHNA, CDR2 YSLEER. V lost 0 bases to trimming and J lost 5 bases; unmatched junction nucleotides: 5. The CDR3 here is CASSQERGAGETQYF. In DNA, the CDR3 is TGCGCCAGCAGCCAAGAGCGGGGGGCGGGGGAGACCCAGTACTTC.

There are a few counts of this clone. The chain links TRBV4-1 to TRBJ2-1; either TRBD1 or TRBD2 may supply D (5 bases each). V was shortened by 1 base and J by 6 bases, with 10 bases between the two germline ends. The CDR3 loop spans 14 amino acids. In germline, CDR1 is MGHRA, CDR2 YSYEKL. CDR3 nucleotides: TGCGCCAGCAGCCAAGGGGACGCCGGCAATGAGCAGTTCTTC. Protein: CASSQGDAGNEQFF.

The CDR3 bases are TGTGCCAGCAGCTTGCGGGGGGACTCTAATGAAAAACTGTTTTTT. Protein sequence: CASSLRGDSNEKLFF. The chain joins TRBV11-2 to TRBJ1-4, with TRBD1 as a possible D gene (5 bases). The germline CDR1 and CDR2 sequences are SGHAT and FQNNGV. The germline V and J ends were trimmed by 3 bases and 3 bases, with 11 bases remaining between them. The CDR3 length is 15 residues.

V usage is TRBV6-1 and J usage is TRBJ1-5, with 9 bases that match TRBD1. The J segment lost 6 bases and the V segment lost 5 bases, leaving 5 bases of the junction unmatched. CDR1 is MNHNS and CDR2 is SASEGT in the germline V gene. The CDR3 consists of 14 residues. The CDR3 nucleotides are TGTGCCAGCAGTAACCGGGACAGGGTTCAGCCCCAGCATTTT. The encoded protein is CASSNRDRVQPQHF.

The rearrangement links TRBV7-6 to TRBJ1-5, with D possibly TRBD1 on 6 matching bases. Germline V gene sequence: CDR1 SGHVS, CDR2 FNYEAQ. The CDR3 spans 15 residues. V shed 0 bases and J shed 4 bases, with 10 bases lying between them. CDR3 in amino acids: CASSLAWGANQPQHF. The CDR3 bases are TGTGCCAGCAGCTTAGCGTGGGGGGCGAATCAGCCCCAGCATTTT. Based on the CDR3 plus reference TRBV7-6 and TRBJ1-5, the full variable domain is GAGVSQSPRYKVTKRGQDVALRCDPISGHVSLYWYRQALGQGPEFLTYFNYEAQQDKSGLPNDRFSAERPEGSISTLTIQRTEQRDSAMYRCASSLAWGANQPQHFGDGTRLSIL.

The gene calls are TRBV6-5 and TRBJ2-1; no firm D call. This CDR3 region has 14 residues. Looked up from germline, CDR1 is MNHEY and CDR2 is SVGAGI. V lost 5 bases and J 3 bases, leaving 11 bases between the germline ends. In DNA form, the CDR3 reads TGTGCCAGCAGTCTCCGGTCGGGCTACAATGAGCAGTTCTTC. This gives the protein CASSLRSGYNEQFF.

The rearrangement links TRBV6-5 to TRBJ2-1; no clear D. Trimming left V 6 bases short and J 0 bases short, with 3 bases between. Germline V gene data show CDR1 as MNHEY and CDR2 as SVGAGI. The CDR3 is 12 residues long. The CDR3 is CASRGSYNEQFF. The DNA for the CDR3 is TGTGCCAGCAGGGGCTCCTACAATGAGCAGTTCTTC.

CDR3 amino acids: CASSYTGTGTEETQYF. CDR3 in DNA: TGTGCCAGCAGTTACACCGGGACAGGGACGGAAGAGACCCAGTACTTC. This rearrangement joins TRBV6-5 to TRBJ2-5, with 9 nucleotides matching TRBD1. The CDR3 consists of 16 residues. The V gene's germline CDR1 is MNHEY and CDR2 SVGAGI. The trim removed 2 bases at V and 3 bases at J, leaving 7 bases unmatched.

The table lists this clone with a few counts. This rearrangement joins TRBV4-1 to TRBJ2-2; 14 bases line up with TRBD2. The germline gives CDR1 MGHRA, CDR2 YSYEKL. The CDR3 contains 18 residues. The ends lost 1 base at V and 4 bases at J; junction bases unmatched: 5. CDR3 coding DNA: TGCGCCAGCAGCCAAGGGGGACTAGCGGGGGTGGGCACCGGGGAGCTGTTTTTT. It yields the protein CASSQGGLAGVGTGELFF.

The chain carries TRBV7-9 and TRBJ1-1, with no clear D. Germline V gene data show CDR1 as SEHNR and CDR2 as FQNEAQ (reference sequence). This CDR3 contains 16 residues. Trimming pared 2 bases from V and 3 bases from J, leaving 16 bases between. For the CDR3, the DNA is TGTGCCAGCAGCTTAACGACTCTCCCCCCCGACACTGAAGCTTTCTTT. Amino acid sequence: CASSLTTLPPDTEAFF.

The CDR3 loop is CASSQAGTAYGYTF. CDR3 DNA sequence: TGTGCCAGCAGCCAAGCTGGGACTGCCTATGGCTACACCTTC. V usage is TRBV4-2 and J usage is TRBJ1-2, with TRBD1 as a possible D gene (5 bases). Germline assignment: CDR1 LGHNA and CDR2 YNFKEQ. The CDR3 loop spans 14 amino acids. V was cut by 1 base and J by 4 bases, with 10 bases left in between.

This clone was seen a few times. The chain employs TRBV19 and TRBJ1-2; D gene uncertain. This CDR3 has 14 amino acids. V was cut by 1 base and J by 4 bases, with 10 bases left in between. Germline-derived CDR1 and CDR2 are LNHDA and SQIVND (reference sequence). The CDR3 DNA follows: TGTGCCAGTAGTATAGGGGCTCAAACCTATGGCTACACCTTC. It encodes CASSIGAQTYGYTF.

The chain is built from TRBV10-3 and TRBJ2-7, with D unclear. This CDR3 comprises 15 residues. V was trimmed by 3 bases and J by 0 bases, leaving 12 bases between them. Germline loops: CDR1 ENHRY, CDR2 SYGVKD. This chain's CDR3 is CAISETGVSSYEQYF. The CDR3 DNA follows: TGTGCCATCAGTGAAACGGGCGTAAGCTCCTACGAGCAGTACTTC.

The chain couples TRBV27 to TRBJ2-4, with 7 bases lining up with TRBD1. This CDR3 comprises 13 residues. V lost 6 bases to trimming and J lost 7 bases; unmatched junction nucleotides: 6. Looked up from germline, CDR1 is MNHEY and CDR2 is SMNVEV (reference sequence). The CDR3 nucleotides are TGTGCCAGCAGCCCGGGACAGTCCAACATTCAGTACTTC. It yields the protein CASSPGQSNIQYF.

This chain uses TRBV13 with TRBJ2-7; TRBD2 is a possible D gene (5 bases). Trimming cost V 5 bases and J 4 bases, with 9 bases left between them. This CDR3 contains 12 residues. Germline values: CDR1 PRHDT, CDR2 FYEKMQ (reference sequence). The CDR3 loop reads CASSPRAYEQYF. The CDR3 bases are TGTGCCAGCAGCCCGCGGGCGTACGAGCAGTACTTC.

This rearrangement joins TRBV15 to TRBJ1-2, with no clear D. Per the germline V gene, CDR1 is LNHNV and CDR2 is YYDKDF (reference sequence). This CDR3 region has 12 residues. Trimming stripped 1 base from V and 7 bases from J, with 7 bases between. The CDR3 is CATSRGPGGYTF. The DNA for the CDR3 is TGTGCCACCAGCAGAGGTCCGGGTGGCTACACCTTC.

The rearrangement uses TRBV7-4 and TRBJ1-1; weak D call: TRBD1 (5 bases). In germline, CDR1 is SGHVT, CDR2 SQSDAQ. The CDR3 has 14 amino acids. The V end lost 5 bases, the J end lost 3 bases, and 13 bases lay between the germline ends. The chain's CDR3 is CASSPGTIDTEAFF. DNA of the CDR3: TGTGCCAGCAGCCCCGGGACGATAGACACTGAAGCTTTCTTT.

As concerns this clone: At one boundary the junction diverges from the germline segment, which might be a read error. V and J are TRBV29-1 and TRBJ2-3; 10 positions match TRBD2. Germline CDR1 is SQVTM and CDR2 is ANQGSEA. The CDR3 contains 14 residues. The CDR3 nucleotides are TGCAGCGTTGAACCTAGCGGGAGCATAGATACGCAGTATTTT. This translates into CSVEPSGSIDTQYF.